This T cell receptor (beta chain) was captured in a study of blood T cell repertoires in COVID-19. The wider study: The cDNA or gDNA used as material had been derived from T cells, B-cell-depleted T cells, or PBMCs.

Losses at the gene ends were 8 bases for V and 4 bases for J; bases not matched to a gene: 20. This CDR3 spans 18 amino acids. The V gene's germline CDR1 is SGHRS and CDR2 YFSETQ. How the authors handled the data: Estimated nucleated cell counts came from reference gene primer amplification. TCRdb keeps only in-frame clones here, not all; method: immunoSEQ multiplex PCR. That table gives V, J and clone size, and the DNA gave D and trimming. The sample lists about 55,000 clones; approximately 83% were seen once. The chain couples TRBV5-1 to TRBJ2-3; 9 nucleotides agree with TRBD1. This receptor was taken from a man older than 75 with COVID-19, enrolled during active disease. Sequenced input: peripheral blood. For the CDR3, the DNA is TGCGCCAGTGAGAGCCGACCGGGACAGGGAAAGTGGGCAGATACGCAGTATTTT. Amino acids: CASESRPGQGKWADTQYF.